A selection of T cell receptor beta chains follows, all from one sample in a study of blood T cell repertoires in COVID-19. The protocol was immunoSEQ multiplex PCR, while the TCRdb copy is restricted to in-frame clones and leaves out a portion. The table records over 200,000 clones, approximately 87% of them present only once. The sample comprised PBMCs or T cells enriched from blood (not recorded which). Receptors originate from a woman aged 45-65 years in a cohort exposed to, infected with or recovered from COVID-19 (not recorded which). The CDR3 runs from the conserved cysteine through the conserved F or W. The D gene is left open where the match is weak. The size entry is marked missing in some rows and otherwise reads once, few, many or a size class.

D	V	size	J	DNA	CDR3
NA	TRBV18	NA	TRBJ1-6	TGTGCCAGCTCACCACGGGCCAGGGGTAATTCACCCCTCCACTTT	CASSPRARGNSPLHF
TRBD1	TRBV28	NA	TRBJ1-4	TGTGCCAGCAGAGTCCGGGACAGCAAACTGTTTTTT	CASRVRDSKLFF
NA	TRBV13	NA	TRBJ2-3	TGTGCCAGCAGCTTAGGGGGGGCCCGTGCTAGCACAGATACGCAGTATTTT	CASSLGGARASTDTQYF
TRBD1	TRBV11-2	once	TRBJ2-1	TGTGCCAGCGGCGATCCGACAGGGGAGTGGTACAATGAGCAGTTCTTC	CASGDPTGEWYNEQFF
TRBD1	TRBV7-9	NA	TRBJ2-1	TGTGCCAGCAGCCTCGCAGGGGGTGATGAGCAGTTCTTC	CASSLAGGDEQFF
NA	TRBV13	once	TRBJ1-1	TGTGCCAGCAGCTTAGGCCGTAGGGGGTTTGAAGCTTTCTTT	CASSLGRRGFEAFF
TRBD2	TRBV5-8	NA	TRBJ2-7	TGTGCCAGCAGCGTTTCCGGGACTAGAGGGTACGAGCAGTACTTC	CASSVSGTRGYEQYF
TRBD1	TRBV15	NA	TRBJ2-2	TGTGCCACCAGCAGAAAAAGACAGGGTTCGAACACCGGGGAGCTGTTTTTT	CATSRKRQGSNTGELFF
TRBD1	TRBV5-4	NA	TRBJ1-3	TGTGCCAGTAGGGGACAGGGGAACGGAAACACCATATATTTT	CASRGQGNGNTIYF
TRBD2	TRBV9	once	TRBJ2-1	TGTGCCAGCAGCGTAGGCAGCGGGGCGGACAATGAGCAGTTCTTC	CASSVGSGADNEQFF
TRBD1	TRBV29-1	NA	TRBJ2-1	TGCAGCGTGGAGACAGGGGTGGTGTACAATGAGCAGTTCTTC	CSVETGVVYNEQFF
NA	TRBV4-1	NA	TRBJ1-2	TGCGCCAGCAGCCCATCCGGGATCAATAACTATGGCTACACCTTC	CASSPSGINNYGYTF
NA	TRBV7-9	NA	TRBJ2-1	TGTGCCAGCAGCTTAACGGGAGATGAGCAGTTCTTC	CASSLTGDEQFF
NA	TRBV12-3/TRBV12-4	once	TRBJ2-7	TGTGCCAGCAGCCTGAGGGTCTACGAGCAGTACTTC	CASSLRVYEQYF
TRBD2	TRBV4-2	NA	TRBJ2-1	TGTGCCAGCAGCCAAGGGGCGGGGGGGCCTCTCAATGAGCAGTTCTTC	CASSQGAGGPLNEQFF
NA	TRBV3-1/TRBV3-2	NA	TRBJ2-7	TGTGCCAGCAGCCTATTAGGACAGAGCAGGAGCTCCTACGAGCAGTACTTC	CASSLLGQSRSSYEQYF
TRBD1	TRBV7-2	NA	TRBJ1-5	TGTGCCAGCAGCTTATCAGGGGGTCATGGTCAGCCCCAGCATTTT	CASSLSGGHGQPQHF
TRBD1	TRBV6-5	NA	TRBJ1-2	TGTGCCAGCAGTTACTCGACAGGGGTGGATGGCTACACCTTC	CASSYSTGVDGYTF
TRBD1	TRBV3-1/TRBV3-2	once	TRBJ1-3	TGTGCCAGCAGCCCACCCAGGGGGAACACCATATATTTT	CASSPPRGNTIYF
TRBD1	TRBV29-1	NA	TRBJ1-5	TGCAGCGTGTCACCGGGACAGAGCAATCAGCCCCAGCATTTT	CSVSPGQSNQPQHF
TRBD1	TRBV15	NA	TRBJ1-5	TGTGCCACCCGACCAACGAAAGGGGGCTATAGCAATCAGCCCCAGCATTTT	CATRPTKGGYSNQPQHF
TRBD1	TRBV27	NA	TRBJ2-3	TGTGCCAGCAGTCCCGGACAGGGGGTGTCAGATACGCAGTATTTT	CASSPGQGVSDTQYF
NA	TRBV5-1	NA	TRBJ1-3	TGCGCCAGCAGCTTGGGTTCTACAGGGAACTCTGGAAACACCATATATTTT	CASSLGSTGNSGNTIYF
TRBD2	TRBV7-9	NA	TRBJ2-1	TGTGCCAGCAGCTTACTTGGACTAGCGGGACCCGGCTCCTACAATGAGCAGTTCTTC	CASSLLGLAGPGSYNEQFF
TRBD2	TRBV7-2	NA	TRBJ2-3	TGTGCCAGCAGCTTAGGCAGCGGGGGGGCCGTCACAGATACGCAGTATTTT	CASSLGSGGAVTDTQYF
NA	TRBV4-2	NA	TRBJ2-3	TGTGCCAGCAGCCAAGATTTGGCTAGACGCGATACGCAGTATTTT	CASSQDLARRDTQYF
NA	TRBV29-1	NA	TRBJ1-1	TGCAGCGTTACAGGGAATCTAAACACTGAAGCTTTCTTT	CSVTGNLNTEAFF
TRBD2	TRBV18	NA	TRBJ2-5	TGTGCCAGCTCACCATCCCAAGCGGGGCAAGAGACCCAGTACTTC	CASSPSQAGQETQYF
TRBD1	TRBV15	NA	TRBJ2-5	TGTGCCACCAGCAGCGGACAGGGGTACCAAGAGACCCAGTACTTC	CATSSGQGYQETQYF
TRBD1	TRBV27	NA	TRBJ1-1	TGTGCCAGCAGCAAATCCGGGACAGGGGGCACTGAAGCTTTCTTT	CASSKSGTGGTEAFF
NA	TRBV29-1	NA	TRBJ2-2	TGCAGCGGGGGACTGAGCACCGGGGAGCTGTTTTTT	CSGGLSTGELFF
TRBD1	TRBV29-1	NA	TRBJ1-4	TGCAGCTACGGACAGGGGGCCGCCTTCGTTGCTAATGAAAAACTGTTTTTT	CSYGQGAAFVANEKLFF
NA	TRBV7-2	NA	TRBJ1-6	TGTGCCAGCAGCTTCTCCGGGACACCCCTCCACTTT	CASSFSGTPLHF
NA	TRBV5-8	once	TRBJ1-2	TGTGCCAGCAGCTTGAGCCAGGGGTATGGCTACACCTTC	CASSLSQGYGYTF
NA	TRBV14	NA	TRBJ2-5	TGTGCCAGCAGCCGGGGGGACAGTGGACCTTTCCAAGAGACCCAGTACTTC	CASSRGDSGPFQETQYF
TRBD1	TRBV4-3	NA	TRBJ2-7	TGCGCCAGCAGCCAGATGGACAGGGCGGGGGAGCAGTACTTC	CASSQMDRAGEQYF
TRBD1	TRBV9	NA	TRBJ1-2	TGTGCCAGCAGCGTAGGTTGGGACAGGGGGCGCCCAAACTATGGCTACACCTTC	CASSVGWDRGRPNYGYTF
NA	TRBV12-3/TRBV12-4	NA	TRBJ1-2	TGTGCCAGCAGGAGTCTTGGGGGGGGCTACACCTTC	CASRSLGGGYTF
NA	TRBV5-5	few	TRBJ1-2	TGTGCCAGCAGCCCAGAAAATAACTATGGCTACACCTTC	CASSPENNYGYTF
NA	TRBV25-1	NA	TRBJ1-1	TGTGCCAGCACTCCCGGTCCGGGGACTGAAGCTTTCTTT	CASTPGPGTEAFF
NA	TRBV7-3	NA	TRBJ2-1	TGTGCCAGCAGCTTCGACGGGTATGAGCAGTTCTTC	CASSFDGYEQFF
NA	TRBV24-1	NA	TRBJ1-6	TGTGCCACCAGTGTCGCAGGTGGTTCACCCCTCCACTTT	CATSVAGGSPLHF
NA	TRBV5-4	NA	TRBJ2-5	TGTGCCAGCAGAATGGCATCGGGAGACCAAGAGACCCAGTACTTC	CASRMASGDQETQYF
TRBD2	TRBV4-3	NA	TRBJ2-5	TGCGCCAGCAGCCAACGGGTGGGACTACCAGAGACCCAGTACTTC	CASSQRVGLPETQYF
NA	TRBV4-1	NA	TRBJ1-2	TGCGCCAGCAGCCAAGTTAGCTATGGCTACACCTTC	CASSQVSYGYTF
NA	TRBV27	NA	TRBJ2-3	TGTGCCAGCAGTCGGACAGTTACATCCACAGATACGCAGTATTTT	CASSRTVTSTDTQYF
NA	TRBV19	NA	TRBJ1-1	TGTGCCAGTAGTGCTCAGGGTAGCACTGAAGCTTTCTTT	CASSAQGSTEAFF
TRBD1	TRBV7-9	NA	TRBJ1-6	TGTGCCAGCAGCCCCCTGGGACAGCGAAATTCACCCCTCCACTTT	CASSPLGQRNSPLHF
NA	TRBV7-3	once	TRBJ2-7	TGTGCCAGCAGCTTAACGCCTGACAGAGAGCAGTACTTC	CASSLTPDREQYF
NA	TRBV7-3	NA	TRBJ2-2	TGTGCCAGCCGCGTAACTCGGGGGGCGGGTACCGGGGAGCTGTTTTTT	CASRVTRGAGTGELFF
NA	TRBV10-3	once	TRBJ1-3	TGTGCCCCATTGTCGCGGATCTCTGGAAACACCATATATTTT	CAPLSRISGNTIYF
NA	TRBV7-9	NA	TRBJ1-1	TGTGCCAGCAGCCTTCCACGGGCGGGGAGGCCTGAAGCTTTCTTT	CASSLPRAGRPEAFF
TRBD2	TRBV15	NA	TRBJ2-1	TGTGCCACCAGCAGAGAGGGACTAGCGGGGAGCTCCTACAATGAGCAGTTCTTC	CATSREGLAGSSYNEQFF
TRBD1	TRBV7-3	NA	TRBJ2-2	TGTGCCAGCCGGGACAGTAGAAACACCGGGGAGCTGTTTTTT	CASRDSRNTGELFF
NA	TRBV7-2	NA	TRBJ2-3	TGTGCCAGCAGCCCTGACATGTTGATTACGCAGTATTTT	CASSPDMLITQYF